This is a list of T cell receptor beta chains from one sample in a study of yellow fever vaccine responses in identical twins. Each CDR3 protein gets one entry after TCRdb re-called the RT-PCR reads with MiXCR. The sample records a few thousand distinct CDR3 sequences, around 91% being singletons. This specimen consisted of T cells from blood (PBMCs), unsorted or a sorted subset (not recorded which), obtained before or after yellow fever vaccination (not recorded which). The receptors derive from a woman younger than 35 who received the yellow fever vaccine. The CDR3 runs from the conserved cysteine through the conserved F or W. Each record gives: V gene, J gene, clone size, D gene, CDR3 protein, CDR3 DNA. A D gene is named only where the DNA matches it firmly. Size is stated for part of the rows, as once, few or many counts, or as a class when the clone is expanded.

v_gene: TRBV18; j_gene: TRBJ2-7; abundance: .; d_gene: .; CDR3aa: CASSLHSSYEQYF; CDR3nt: TGTGCCAGCTCACTTCATAGCTCCTACGAGCAGTACTTC
v_gene: TRBV7-3; j_gene: TRBJ2-3; abundance: .; d_gene: .; CDR3aa: CASSLGGAEADTQYF; CDR3nt: TGTGCCAGCAGCTTAGGTGGGGCCGAGGCAGATACGCAGTATTTT
v_gene: TRBV27; j_gene: TRBJ1-6; abundance: .; d_gene: .; CDR3aa: CASREGFNSPLHF; CDR3nt: TGTGCCAGCAGGGAGGGGTTCAATTCACCCCTCCACTTT
v_gene: TRBV3-1; j_gene: TRBJ1-5; abundance: .; d_gene: .; CDR3aa: CASSQGDGRSQHF; CDR3nt: TGTGCCAGCAGCCAGGGGGACGGCCGGTCCCAGCATTTT
v_gene: TRBV20-1; j_gene: TRBJ2-3; abundance: .; d_gene: TRBD2; CDR3aa: CSARVLPLADTDTQYF; CDR3nt: TGCAGTGCTAGAGTACTTCCACTAGCGGACACAGATACGCAGTATTTT
v_gene: TRBV10-1; j_gene: TRBJ2-3; abundance: .; d_gene: TRBD1; CDR3aa: CASRGQGADTQYF; CDR3nt: TGCGCCAGCAGGGGACAGGGGGCAGATACGCAGTATTTT
v_gene: TRBV2; j_gene: TRBJ2-1; abundance: .; d_gene: .; CDR3aa: CASSDLGALSPYNEQFF; CDR3nt: TGTGCCAGCAGTGACTTAGGCGCGCTCTCCCCCTACAATGAGCAGTTCTTC
v_gene: TRBV29-1; j_gene: TRBJ2-7; abundance: .; d_gene: TRBD2; CDR3aa: CSVDGLAGRSSYEQYF; CDR3nt: TGCAGCGTTGATGGTCTAGCGGGCCGTAGCTCCTACGAGCAGTACTTC
v_gene: TRBV28; j_gene: TRBJ2-6; abundance: .; d_gene: TRBD2; CDR3aa: CASSSWEGRGANVLTF; CDR3nt: TGTGCCAGCAGTTCTTGGGAGGGGCGCGGGGCCAACGTCCTGACTTTC
v_gene: TRBV5-4; j_gene: TRBJ2-2; abundance: .; d_gene: TRBD2; CDR3aa: CASSLFQRGGRETGELFF; CDR3nt: TGTGCCAGCAGCTTGTTCCAGCGGGGGGGGCGTGAAACCGGGGAGCTGTTTTTT
v_gene: TRBV4-2; j_gene: TRBJ1-5; abundance: .; d_gene: .; CDR3aa: CASSQERRQPQHF; CDR3nt: TGTGCCAGCAGCCAAGAGCGCCGACAGCCCCAGCATTTT
v_gene: TRBV11-2; j_gene: TRBJ2-3; abundance: .; d_gene: .; CDR3aa: CASSPTATDTQYF; CDR3nt: TGTGCCAGCAGCCCGACTGCCACAGATACGCAGTATTTT
v_gene: TRBV2; j_gene: TRBJ1-1; abundance: few; d_gene: .; CDR3aa: CASTPRAEAFF; CDR3nt: TGTGCCAGCACCCCCAGAGCTGAAGCTTTCTTT
v_gene: TRBV10-1; j_gene: TRBJ1-3; abundance: .; d_gene: .; CDR3aa: CASSVAGVAISGNTIYF; CDR3nt: TGCGCCAGCAGTGTAGCCGGGGTCGCCATCTCTGGAAACACCATATATTTT
v_gene: TRBV2; j_gene: TRBJ2-1; abundance: few; d_gene: TRBD1; CDR3aa: CASSRQGGYNEQFF; CDR3nt: TGTGCCAGCAGCCGACAGGGCGGCTACAATGAGCAGTTCTTC
v_gene: TRBV29-1; j_gene: TRBJ2-1; abundance: .; d_gene: TRBD2; CDR3aa: CSVDGTSGGTQFF; CDR3nt: TGCAGCGTTGATGGGACTAGCGGGGGGACGCAGTTCTTC
v_gene: TRBV2; j_gene: TRBJ2-1; abundance: .; d_gene: TRBD1; CDR3aa: CASSEGGTGIDEQFF; CDR3nt: TGTGCCAGCAGTGAGGGCGGGACAGGGATAGATGAGCAGTTCTTC
v_gene: TRBV15; j_gene: TRBJ2-3; abundance: few; d_gene: .; CDR3aa: CATSSHSGADTQYF; CDR3nt: TGTGCCACCAGCAGCCACTCGGGGGCAGATACGCAGTATTTT
v_gene: TRBV29-1; j_gene: TRBJ2-3; abundance: .; d_gene: .; CDR3aa: CSVEETDTQYF; CDR3nt: TGCAGCGTTGAAGAAACAGATACGCAGTATTTT
v_gene: TRBV30; j_gene: TRBJ1-1; abundance: few; d_gene: .; CDR3aa: CAWSVRTVENTEAFF; CDR3nt: TGTGCCTGGAGTGTACGGACAGTTGAGAACACTGAAGCTTTCTTT
v_gene: TRBV2; j_gene: TRBJ2-3; abundance: .; d_gene: .; CDR3aa: CASSGLGATDTQYF; CDR3nt: TGTGCCAGCAGTGGTTTGGGGGCCACAGATACGCAGTATTTT
v_gene: TRBV4-1; j_gene: TRBJ1-2; abundance: few; d_gene: .; CDR3aa: CASSSETASSGGYTF; CDR3nt: TGCGCCAGCAGCAGTGAGACAGCTAGCTCGGGTGGCTACACCTTC
v_gene: TRBV5-1; j_gene: TRBJ2-1; abundance: .; d_gene: .; CDR3aa: CASSPGQGYNEQFF; CDR3nt: TGCGCCAGCAGCCCGGGGCAGGGGTACAATGAGCAGTTCTTC
v_gene: TRBV18; j_gene: TRBJ2-1; abundance: .; d_gene: .; CDR3aa: CASSPPGEYNEQFF; CDR3nt: TGTGCCAGCTCACCACCGGGGGAGTACAATGAGCAGTTCTTC
v_gene: TRBV29-1; j_gene: TRBJ2-3; abundance: once; d_gene: .; CDR3aa: CSAGVTDTQYF; CDR3nt: TGCAGCGCTGGGGTAACAGATACGCAGTATTTT
v_gene: TRBV23-1; j_gene: TRBJ1-1; abundance: .; d_gene: .; CDR3aa: CASSHPPFEAFF; CDR3nt: TGCGCCAGCAGTCACCCCCCCTTTGAAGCTTTCTTT
v_gene: TRBV11-2; j_gene: TRBJ2-1; abundance: .; d_gene: .; CDR3aa: CASSLLLEWSGYNEQFF; CDR3nt: TGTGCCAGCAGCTTGTTATTGGAGTGGAGCGGTTACAATGAGCAGTTCTTC
v_gene: TRBV2; j_gene: TRBJ2-3; abundance: .; d_gene: .; CDR3aa: CASSEERTDTQYF; CDR3nt: TGTGCCAGCAGTGAGGAGCGCACAGATACGCAGTATTTT
v_gene: TRBV29-1; j_gene: TRBJ2-5; abundance: .; d_gene: TRBD1; CDR3aa: CSVRRTGTQETQYF; CDR3nt: TGCAGCGTTCGTCGGACAGGGACCCAAGAGACCCAGTACTTC
v_gene: TRBV29-1; j_gene: TRBJ2-3; abundance: .; d_gene: TRBD2; CDR3aa: CSVDASGGITDTQYF; CDR3nt: TGCAGCGTTGATGCTAGCGGGGGAATTACGGATACGCAGTATTTT
v_gene: TRBV10-3; j_gene: TRBJ1-2; abundance: few; d_gene: .; CDR3aa: CAISGGRGEDGYTF; CDR3nt: TGTGCCATCAGTGGGGGACGGGGAGAAGATGGCTACACCTTC
v_gene: TRBV2; j_gene: TRBJ2-1; abundance: .; d_gene: .; CDR3aa: CASSERDRYYEQFF; CDR3nt: TGTGCCAGCAGTGAACGCGACAGGTACTATGAGCAGTTCTTC
v_gene: TRBV20-1; j_gene: TRBJ1-6; abundance: .; d_gene: TRBD1; CDR3aa: CSALMGTGRSPLHF; CDR3nt: TGCAGTGCCCTTATGGGGACAGGGCGATCACCCCTCCACTTT